A single sample gave rise to the 5 T cell receptor beta chains below, sequenced in a study of shared clonotypes between healthy human individuals. Assay used: immunoSEQ multiplex PCR; TCRdb lists only in-frame clones, some missing. This table has 2 million to 2.5 million clones, under 97% appearing once. Specimen: naive CD4+ T cells sorted from blood. This sample's subset: CD45RA+ positively selected. The receptors were gathered from a man between 18 and 29 years old in good health.

This chain uses TRBV5-6 with TRBJ1-1, with D unclear. Germline V gene data show CDR1 as SGHDT and CDR2 as YYEEEE. The CDR3 runs to 15 residues. Trimming stripped 0 bases from V and 0 bases from J, with 9 bases between. CDR3 nucleotides: TGTGCCAGCAGCTTGGGGGCAGGACTGAACACTGAAGCTTTCTTT. Translation: CASSLGAGLNTEAFF.

This chain links TRBV6-1 with TRBJ1-2, with 9 bases identical to TRBD1. The CDR3 has 13 residues. Germline CDR1 reads MNHNS; CDR2 reads SASEGT. With V trimmed by 3 bases and J by 9 bases, 5 bases remained unmatched. The CDR3 sequence: CASSDGTGISYTF. The CDR3 nucleotides read TGTGCCAGCAGTGATGGGACAGGGATAAGCTACACCTTC.

The rearrangement uses TRBV7-9 and TRBJ1-6; 7 nucleotides align to TRBD1. There are 15 residues in the CDR3. V was clipped by 1 base and J by 10 bases; unmatched bases: 7. CDR1 SEHNR and CDR2 FQNEAQ come from the germline V gene (reference sequence). CDR3 DNA sequence: TGTGCCAGCAGCTTAGACGAGGGGGCTGGATCACCCCTCCACTTT. It translates to CASSLDEGAGSPLHF.

The chain employs TRBV7-6 and TRBJ1-2, with 10 positions matching TRBD1. Germline V lookup: CDR1 SGHVS, CDR2 FNYEAQ. The J segment lost 2 bases and the V segment lost 4 bases, leaving 4 bases of the junction unmatched. CDR3 size: 15 residues. Written as DNA, the CDR3 is TGTGCCAGCAGCTCGGGGACAGGGGCCAACTATGGCTACACCTTC. Translation gives CASSSGTGANYGYTF. Together with reference TRBV7-6 and TRBJ1-2, the CDR3 gives the full variable domain: GAGVSQSPRYKVTKRGQDVALRCDPISGHVSLYWYRQALGQGPEFLTYFNYEAQQDKSGLPNDRFSAERPEGSISTLTIQRTEQRDSAMYRCASSSGTGANYGYTFGSGTRLTVV.

The chain combines TRBV29-1 with TRBJ2-2; a possible D gene is TRBD1 (6 bases). Between the trimmed V and J ends, which lost 5 bases and 6 bases, there was a span of 10 bases. The CDR3 is 12 residues long. Germline V gene data show CDR1 as SQVTM and CDR2 as ANQGSEA. The CDR3, as DNA: TGCAGCGTTAGTAACAGGGCCGGGGAGCTGTTTTTT. It codes for CSVSNRAGELFF.